The T cell receptor beta chain described here comes from a study of T-cell reconstitution after alpha-beta-depleted transplantation in children. Germline V CDR1 and CDR2: DFQATT, SNEGSKA (reference sequence). The CDR3 contains 15 residues. Trimming removed 4 bases from V and 5 bases from J; junction bases left unmatched: 11. This clonotype was counted between two and nine times. Unique molecular identifiers were built into the TCRbeta library. TCRdb itself ran the PCR reads through MiXCR, one entry per CDR3 protein. The sample includes a few hundred thousand distinct CDR3 sequences, 10% to 13% of them seen just once.

The sample consisted of PBMCs from the stem cell graft donor, taken from the stem cell graft. V gene TRBV20-1 combines with J gene TRBJ2-1, with 7 bases lining up with TRBD2. This TCR was recovered from a human donor who donated a stem cell graft to a child with acute lymphoblastic leukemia. The CDR3 region has the DNA TGCAGTGCTAAAAGTGGGACTACTATAAACAATGAGCAGTTCTTC. Translating gives CSAKSGTTINNEQFF.